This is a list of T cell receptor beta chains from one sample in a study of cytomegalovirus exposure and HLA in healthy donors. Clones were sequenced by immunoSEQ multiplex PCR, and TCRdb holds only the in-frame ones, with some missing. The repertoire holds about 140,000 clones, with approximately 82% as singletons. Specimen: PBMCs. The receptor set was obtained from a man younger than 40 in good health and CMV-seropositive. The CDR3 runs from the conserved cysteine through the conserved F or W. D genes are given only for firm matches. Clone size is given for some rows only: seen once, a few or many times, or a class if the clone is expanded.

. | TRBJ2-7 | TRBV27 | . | TGTGCCAGCAGTATGACTCCGACTGCCTTTACCTCCTACGAGCAGTACTTC | CASSMTPTAFTSYEQYF
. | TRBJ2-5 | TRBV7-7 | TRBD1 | TGTGCTAGCAGCCAGACAGGGGAGACCCAGTACTTC | CASSQTGETQYF
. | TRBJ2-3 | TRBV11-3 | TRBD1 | TGTGCCAGCAGCTTGACAGGGGTCAACGCAGATACGCAGTATTTT | CASSLTGVNADTQYF
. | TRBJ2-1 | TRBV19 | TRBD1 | TGTGCCAGTAGTATGGACAGGGCCGTTGGGACCGGCAATGAGCAGTTCTTC | CASSMDRAVGTGNEQFF
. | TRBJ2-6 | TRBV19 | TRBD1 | TGTGCCAGTAGTAAAGGACAGGGGGTATCTGGGGCCAACGTCCTGACTTTC | CASSKGQGVSGANVLTF
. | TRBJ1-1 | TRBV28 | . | TGTGCCAGCAGTCCCCCATTGGGGGGAGGGGTCACTGAAGCTTTCTTT | CASSPPLGGGVTEAFF
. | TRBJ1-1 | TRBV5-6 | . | TGTGCCAGCAGCCTACTGTACAGGGTGAACACTGAAGCTTTCTTT | CASSLLYRVNTEAFF
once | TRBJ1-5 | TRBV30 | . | TGTGCCTGGAGTGTACTAAGGGGCTTCGATCAGCCCCAGCATTTT | CAWSVLRGFDQPQHF
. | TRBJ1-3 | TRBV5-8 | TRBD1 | TGTGCCAGCAGCTTGAGGACAGGCTCTGGAAACACCATATATTTT | CASSLRTGSGNTIYF
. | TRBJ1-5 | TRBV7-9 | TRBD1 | TGTGCCAGCAGCTTAGATTCTTTGGGACAGGGGTTCAATCAGCCCCAGCATTTT | CASSLDSLGQGFNQPQHF
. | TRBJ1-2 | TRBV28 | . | TGTGCCAGCAGTTTACAGAACTATGGCTACACCTTC | CASSLQNYGYTF
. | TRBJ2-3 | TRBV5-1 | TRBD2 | TGCGCCAGCAGCCGGGGGACTAGCGGGAGGAAGGGGACAGATACGCAGTATTTT | CASSRGTSGRKGTDTQYF
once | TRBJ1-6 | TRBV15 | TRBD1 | TGTGCCACCAGCAGGGACAGGGGTTCGGATTCACCCCTCCACTTT | CATSRDRGSDSPLHF
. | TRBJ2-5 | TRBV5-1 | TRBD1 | TGCGCCAGCAGCGGACAGGGGGCCGGAGAGACCCAGTACTTC | CASSGQGAGETQYF
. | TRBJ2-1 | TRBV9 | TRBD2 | TGTGCCAGCAGCGCAAGCGGGGGAGTGAAATACAATGAGCAGTTCTTC | CASSASGGVKYNEQFF
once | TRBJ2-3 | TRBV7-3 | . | TGTGCCAGCAGCCCCGGCGTGGTAGCGGATTCTCGGGATACGCAGTATTTT | CASSPGVVADSRDTQYF
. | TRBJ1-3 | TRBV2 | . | TGTGCCAGCAGTGAGTGGGGGCACGGAAACACCATATATTTT | CASSEWGHGNTIYF
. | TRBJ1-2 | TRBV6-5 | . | TGTGCCAGCAGTTACACACCGACGGGAAACTATGGCTACACCTTC | CASSYTPTGNYGYTF
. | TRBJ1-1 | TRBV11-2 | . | TGTGCCAGCAGCAAGCAAGTGGGGCAGCTTAACACTGAAGCTTTCTTT | CASSKQVGQLNTEAFF
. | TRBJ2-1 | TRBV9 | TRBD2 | TGTGCCAGCAGCGTAGGGACTAGCGGGGGGGCCGGGAATGAGCAGTTCTTC | CASSVGTSGGAGNEQFF
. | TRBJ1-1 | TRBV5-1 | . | TGCGCCAGCAGCTTGACCTTGCGCACTGAAGCTTTCTTT | CASSLTLRTEAFF
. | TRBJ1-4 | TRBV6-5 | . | TGTGCCAGCAGTCCCGGGGGGTCAACTAATGAAAAACTGTTTTTT | CASSPGGSTNEKLFF
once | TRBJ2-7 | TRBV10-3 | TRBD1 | TGTGCCATCAGTGACCAGGACAGGGGGTACGAGCAGTACTTC | CAISDQDRGYEQYF
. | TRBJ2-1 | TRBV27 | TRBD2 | TGTGCCAGCAGTTCTACGGGACTAGAGGAAAACAATGAGCAGTTCTTC | CASSSTGLEENNEQFF
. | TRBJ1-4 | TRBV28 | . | TGTGCCAGCAGCGCGTCCTCAACTAATGAAAAACTGTTTTTT | CASSASSTNEKLFF
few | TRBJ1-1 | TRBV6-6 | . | TGTGCCAGCAGTTACGGGGCTCATTCTGAAGCTTTCTTT | CASSYGAHSEAFF
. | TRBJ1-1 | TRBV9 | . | TGTGCCAGCAGCGTAGACAGAGGGAACATGAACACTGAAGCTTTCTTT | CASSVDRGNMNTEAFF
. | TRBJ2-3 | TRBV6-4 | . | TGTGCCAGCAGTGGAGGGATTGGAGATACGCAGTATTTT | CASSGGIGDTQYF
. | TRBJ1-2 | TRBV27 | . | TGTGCCAGCAGTCAGACAGGCAGCAGCTATGGCTACACCTTC | CASSQTGSSYGYTF
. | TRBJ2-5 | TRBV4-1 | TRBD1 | TGCGCCAGCAGCCCATTGACAGGGGGCATAGAGACCCAGTACTTC | CASSPLTGGIETQYF
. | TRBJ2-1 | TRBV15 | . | TGTGCCACCAGCAGGAAACAGGACAATGAGCAGTTCTTC | CATSRKQDNEQFF
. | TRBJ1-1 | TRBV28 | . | TGTGCCAGCGAAGCTATCGGACTGGGGACTGAAGCTTTCTTT | CASEAIGLGTEAFF
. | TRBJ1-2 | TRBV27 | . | TGTGCCAGCAGTTTAGCCCTCGGACAGATCTATGGCTACACCTTC | CASSLALGQIYGYTF
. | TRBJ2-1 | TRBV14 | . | TGTGCCAGCAGCCAAGATGTGGGAGGCTCCTACAATGAGCAGTTCTTC | CASSQDVGGSYNEQFF
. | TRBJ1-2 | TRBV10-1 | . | TGCGCCAGCCGCTCACGTGCAGGCCTCTATGGCTACACCTTC | CASRSRAGLYGYTF
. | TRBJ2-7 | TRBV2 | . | TGTGCCAGCAGTGACGGTTCATCGTCCTACGAGCAGTACTTC | CASSDGSSSYEQYF
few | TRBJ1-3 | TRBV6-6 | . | TGTGCCAGCAGTGACGGGGGTCTGCGGGGAAACACCATATATTTT | CASSDGGLRGNTIYF
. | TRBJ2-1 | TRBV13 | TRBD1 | TGTGCCAGCAGCTTACGGACAGGGGGCCCCGGGCCCTACAATGAGCAGTTCTTC | CASSLRTGGPGPYNEQFF
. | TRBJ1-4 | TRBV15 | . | TGTGCCACCAGCGCCAGACTGCCAACTAATGAAAAACTGTTTTTT | CATSARLPTNEKLFF
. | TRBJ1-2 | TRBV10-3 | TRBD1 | TGTGCCATCAGTGAGATAGCAGGGGGGTATGGCTACACCTTC | CAISEIAGGYGYTF